The 10 T cell receptor beta chains below come from one sample, sequenced in a study of CD8 T cells in ankylosing spondylitis. TCRdb passed the 5' RACE reads through MiXCR, listing each CDR3 protein once. The table has around 17,000 distinct CDR3 sequences, approximately 8% seen once. The sequenced sample consisted of blood. The receptors were gathered from a male donor with ankylosing spondylitis or in good health (not recorded which).

The J gene is TRBJ2-7, the V gene TRBV28; 12 bases align to TRBD2. Germline assignment: CDR1 MDHEN and CDR2 SYDVKM. The ends lost 0 bases at V and 6 bases at J; junction bases unmatched: 9. This CDR3 region has 17 residues. The CDR3, as DNA: TGTGCCAGCAGTTTATGGTCCCTAGCGGGAGGGCCGGGCGAGCAGTACTTC. Its protein is CASSLWSLAGGPGEQYF.

This clonotype is termed medium-sized. V usage is TRBV24-1 and J usage is TRBJ2-6; D might be TRBD2 (7 bases). This CDR3 contains 17 residues. V lost 4 bases to trimming and J lost 0 bases, with 12 bases between them. Germline CDR1 and CDR2: KGHDR and SFDVKD. The CDR3 loop is CATSESAGASGANVLTF. The CDR3 DNA sequence: TGTGCCACCAGTGAAAGCGCGGGGGCCTCTGGGGCCAACGTCCTGACTTTC.

This clonotype has at least ten counts. The chain joins TRBV20-1 to TRBJ1-2; TRBD1 is a possible D gene (6 bases). V lost 5 bases and J 3 bases, leaving 13 bases between the germline ends. Germline V CDR1 and CDR2: DFQATT, SNEGSKA (reference sequence). The CDR3 contains 13 residues. CDR3 region: CSAEAQGYYGYTF. CDR3 DNA sequence: TGCAGTGCTGAAGCACAGGGTTACTATGGCTACACCTTC.

At least ten counts were recorded for this clonotype. This chain joins TRBV29-1 and TRBJ2-5; the D gene is possibly TRBD1 (6 bases). Germline CDR1 and CDR2: SQVTM and ANQGSEA. The CDR3 runs 12 residues. V gave up 4 bases and J gave up 5 bases, with 11 bases separating them. The DNA for the CDR3 is TGCAGCGTTGGATACAGGGAGGAGACCCAGTACTTC. Residues: CSVGYREETQYF. The complete variable domain, with remaining parts taken from reference TRBV29-1 and TRBJ2-5, reads SAVISQKPSRDICQRGTSLTIQCQVDSQVTMMFWYRQQPGQSLTLIATANQGSEATYESGFVIDKFPISRPNLTFSTLTVSNMSPEDSSIYLCSVGYREETQYFGPGTRLLVL.

This clonotype was detected many times. The chain uses TRBV29-1 and TRBJ1-2; 7 bases are a match to TRBD1. The CDR3 extends over 12 amino acids. With 4 bases clipped from V and 2 bases from J, the junction kept 1 base outside the gene matches. Germline V CDR1 and CDR2: SQVTM, ANQGSEA. The CDR3 sequence: CSVAQGNYGYTF. The CDR3 DNA sequence: TGCAGCGTTGCACAGGGGAACTATGGCTACACCTTC.

This clonotype was observed at least ten times. The rearrangement links TRBV27 to TRBJ2-7, with 13 positions matching TRBD2. Losses at the gene ends were 4 bases for V and 4 bases for J; bases not matched to a gene: 4. The CDR3 sequence is 15 residues long. The germline V gene has CDR1 MNHEY and CDR2 SMNVEV (reference sequence). DNA of the CDR3: TGTGCCAGCAGTTCCTTGACTAGCGGGAGGTACGAGCAGTACTTC. It codes for CASSSLTSGRYEQYF.

This clonotype has more than one count but fewer than ten. This chain links TRBV20-1 with TRBJ1-4, with D hard to call. The V end lost 2 bases, the J end lost 5 bases, and 12 bases lay between the germline ends. Germline lookup yields CDR1 DFQATT and CDR2 SNEGSKA (reference sequence). The length of the CDR3 is 14 residues. CDR3 DNA sequence: TGCAGTGCTAGAAAGGACGGATCCAATGAAAAACTGTTTTTT. This codes for CSARKDGSNEKLFF.

The sample holds many counts of this clonotype. V gene TRBV28 combines with J gene TRBJ1-2; D is ambiguous. V was clipped by 5 bases and J by 3 bases, with 7 bases between them. From germline, CDR1 is MDHEN and CDR2 SYDVKM. The CDR3 has 12 residues. CDR3 bases: TGTGCCAGCAGTCCTTGGGACTATGGCTACACCTTC. Residues: CASSPWDYGYTF.

J is TRBJ2-1 and V is TRBV9; TRBD2 aligns across 9 bases. With V trimmed by 4 bases and J by 9 bases, 14 bases remained unmatched. The CDR3 spans 16 residues. Germline V gives CDR1 SGDLS, CDR2 YYNGEE. The CDR3 DNA is TGTGCCAGCAGCCCCCCTAGGCGGGGGGGCCCTGGTGAGCAGTTCTTC. It codes for CASSPPRRGGPGEQFF.

CDR3 region: CASRKVSMGTNTGELFF. The CDR3 region has the DNA TGTGCCAGCAGGAAAGTCTCTATGGGAACGAACACCGGGGAGCTGTTTTTT. The genes are TRBV6-5 and TRBJ2-2; D is ambiguous. Germline lookup yields CDR1 MNHEY and CDR2 SVGAGI. The V gene lost 6 bases and the J gene lost 0 bases, with 17 bases spanning the gap. CDR3 length: 17 residues.